The T cell receptor (beta chain) under discussion was sequenced for a study of beta chain features in type 1 diabetes (dated by TCRdb to 2016 to 2019). About the full investigation: Mean age, gender distribution, total cell number and subset yield were not different between patients and healthy donors. Across all samples, around 100 million sorted cells were examined, and cell number per subset correlated strongly with RNA yield. In the study, TCRB repertoires of sorted circulating CD4+ T cell subsets from recently diagnosed type 1 diabetes patients were compared with those of matched healthy donors. Whereas all 30 or so donors provided naive and central memory subsets, regulatory and stem cell-like memory subsets were isolated from just 8 patients and roughly eight healthy donors. The study at large found these results: Because the HLA sub-analyses included only small numbers of individuals, any influence of HLA type on TCRB rearrangement was left unresolved. Naive, central memory and regulatory TCRB repertoires appeared more similar among patients than among healthy donors. A moderate but significant shortening of TCRB CDR3 length was observed in type 1 diabetes patients in all four CD4+ subsets. At VDJ recombination sites, patients with type 1 diabetes made fewer insertions and deleted more nucleotides, a pattern implying thymic rearrangement abnormalities. PCR may preferentially amplify shorter templates, but because patient and control samples were amplified and corrected together, any resulting skew would affect both groups equally. Because cDNA was sequenced instead of genomic DNA, activated cells with high expression could be over-represented, although the groups did not differ in activation or CD3 levels.

Relative to germline, V is 4 bases shorter and J is 0 bases shorter, with 7 bases between their ends. CDR1 SGHDN and CDR2 FVKESK are derived from the germline V gene. The CDR3 starts with the cysteine, ends with the phenylalanine, and has 14 residues. Just CDR3 DNA is preserved here, 42 bases in frame from base 1. This clone has just a few counts. Its cognate antigen has yet to be identified. No clone much larger than this one lies a single base away; base qualities are absent. The entire amount of isolated RNA was reverse transcribed using the High Capacity cDNA Reverse Transcription Kit, so the sequenced TCRB transcripts were expressed ones. Deep immunoSEQ sequencing was applied to naive, central memory and regulatory T cell samples, giving an average of about 3.7 million total reads per sample. After sorted cells were lysed in RLT buffer, RNA was extracted with DNase-treated RNeasy Micro or Mini kits, with the choice depending on cell number. Each cell subset was processed on its own to prevent cross-contamination, while patient and healthy donor samples were processed together. The immunoSEQ multiplex PCR was used to amplify TCRB sequences from cDNA, generating 87-bp fragments that spanned the CDR3 region. Sequencing of the amplicons was done on the Illumina HiSeq platform. In the original analysis: Synthetic template baselines were used to correct PCR bias computationally, reads within Hamming distance 2 were collapsed together, and singletons that could not be merged were discarded. Reads were aligned to IMGT to assign V, D and J genes, CDR3 length, and insertions or deletions at six rearrangement sites. Within each subset, clonotype counts were normalized to the number of sorted cells before true diversity and Gini coefficients were calculated with the tcR R package. Repertoire sharing was quantified using the overlap coefficient calculated on TCRB nucleotide sequences. In TCRdb, the immuneACCESS table is reduced to in-frame sequences with V and J assigned. These tables do not hold every clone; where another copy was compared, an unresolved V gene accounts for under half, and the others remain unexplained. V, J and clone size derive from that table, while D and trimming were established from the DNA sequence. For this sample the table gives some 220,000 clones, of which 11% were detected only once. About 1.2% of the sample goes to the ten largest clones.

Each donor gave one peripheral blood draw, averaging about 100 mL, which was collected into heparinised tubes. Using a panel that included CD45RO, CCR7, CD25, CD127, CD95 and CD27, naive, central memory, regulatory and stem cell-like memory CD4+ T cells were sorted on a BD FACSAria II. A purity above 98% was achieved for all sorted populations. PBMCs were isolated immediately by Lymphoprep density gradient centrifugation and stained directly without culture. So that batch effects would be minimized, each experiment stained and sorted samples in pairs, pairing one healthy donor with one patient. The sample consisted of central memory CD4+ T cells from blood. This receptor was identified in a man between 18 and 29 years old in good health. The chain uses TRBV14 and TRBJ2-1; TRBD1 is a possible D gene, resting on 6 matching bases. CDR3 sequence: CASSRDNSYNEQFF. Read as DNA, the sequence is TGTGCCAGCAGCCGGGACAACTCCTACAATGAGCAGTTCTTC.